A selection of T cell receptor beta chains follows, all from one sample in a study of beta chain features in type 1 diabetes. Libraries were prepared by immunoSEQ multiplex PCR; TCRdb keeps only in-frame clonotypes and omits some of them. The profile shows 310,000 or so clones, approximately 15% of them singletons. Sequencing was performed on naive CD4+ T cells from blood. The source is a man aged 18 to 29 with type 1 diabetes. CDR3s include the opening cysteine and the closing phenylalanine or tryptophan. Fields, in order: V gene, clone size, J gene, D gene, CDR3 protein, CDR3 DNA. D genes are given only for firm matches. Not all rows give a size; the values are once, few, many and, for expanded clones, a class.

V: TRBV7-2
size: NA
J: TRBJ2-3
D: NA
CDR3: CAGGATDTQYF
DNA: TGTGCCGGGGGGGCCACAGATACGCAGTATTTT

V: TRBV10-2
size: few
J: TRBJ2-3
D: TRBD2
CDR3: CASSVRLADTDTQYF
DNA: TGCGCCAGCAGTGTGAGGCTAGCGGACACAGATACGCAGTATTTT

V: TRBV29-1
size: NA
J: TRBJ2-3
D: TRBD2
CDR3: CSVVAGVGDTQYF
DNA: TGCAGCGTTGTAGCGGGAGTGGGAGATACGCAGTATTTT

V: TRBV5-1
size: NA
J: TRBJ2-1
D: TRBD2
CDR3: CASSHGGDDEQFF
DNA: TGCGCCAGCAGCCATGGGGGGGACGATGAGCAGTTCTTC

V: TRBV14
size: few
J: TRBJ1-2
D: TRBD1
CDR3: CASRRTGISYGYTF
DNA: TGTGCCAGCAGACGGACAGGGATCAGCTATGGCTACACCTTC

V: TRBV5-6
size: few
J: TRBJ2-7
D: NA
CDR3: CASSLGQRHYEQYF
DNA: TGTGCCAGCAGCTTGGGACAGCGTCACTACGAGCAGTACTTC

V: TRBV6-5
size: NA
J: TRBJ1-1
D: NA
CDR3: CASSRQENTEAFF
DNA: TGTGCCAGCAGCCGACAGGAGAACACTGAAGCTTTCTTT

V: TRBV18
size: NA
J: TRBJ2-5
D: NA
CDR3: CASSPPAGEETQYF
DNA: TGTGCCAGCTCACCACCGGCAGGGGAAGAGACCCAGTACTTC

V: TRBV9
size: NA
J: TRBJ1-1
D: NA
CDR3: CASSEHRTDEAFF
DNA: TGTGCCAGCAGCGAACACAGGACGGATGAAGCTTTCTTT

V: TRBV7-9
size: few
J: TRBJ1-5
D: NA
CDR3: CASSLGSQPQHF
DNA: TGTGCCAGCAGCTTAGGGAGTCAGCCCCAGCATTTT

V: TRBV4-3
size: NA
J: TRBJ1-2
D: NA
CDR3: CASSRTGSYGYTF
DNA: TGCGCCAGCAGCCGAACAGGGTCCTATGGCTACACCTTC

V: TRBV9
size: few
J: TRBJ2-3
D: TRBD1
CDR3: CASSVGDRGPEAQYF
DNA: TGTGCCAGCAGCGTGGGGGACAGGGGGCCCGAAGCGCAGTATTTT

V: TRBV6-1
size: NA
J: TRBJ2-7
D: TRBD1
CDR3: CASDRGRGAYEQYF
DNA: TGTGCCAGCGACAGGGGGCGTGGGGCCTACGAGCAGTACTTC

V: TRBV5-1
size: NA
J: TRBJ1-1
D: NA
CDR3: CASSLAGMEAFF
DNA: TGCGCCAGCAGCTTGGCCGGGATGGAAGCTTTCTTT

V: TRBV28
size: NA
J: TRBJ1-5
D: NA
CDR3: CASSLMGRGNQPQHF
DNA: TGTGCCAGCAGTTTAATGGGGAGGGGCAATCAGCCCCAGCATTTT

V: TRBV7-9
size: NA
J: TRBJ2-1
D: TRBD1
CDR3: CASSRDRGSYNEQFF
DNA: TGTGCCAGCAGCCGCGACAGGGGCTCCTACAATGAGCAGTTCTTC

V: TRBV20-1
size: NA
J: TRBJ2-7
D: NA
CDR3: CSARQGGEQYF
DNA: TGCAGTGCGAGACAGGGAGGCGAGCAGTACTTC

V: TRBV29-1
size: NA
J: TRBJ2-5
D: NA
CDR3: CSVEPGETQYF
DNA: TGCAGCGTTGAACCCGGGGAGACCCAGTACTTC

V: TRBV6-1
size: NA
J: TRBJ2-7
D: TRBD1
CDR3: CASSVDRGYEQYF
DNA: TGTGCCAGCAGTGTGGACAGGGGGTACGAGCAGTACTTC

V: TRBV7-9
size: NA
J: TRBJ1-1
D: NA
CDR3: CASKFTGIPKAFF
DNA: TGTGCCAGCAAATTTACAGGGATCCCTAAAGCTTTCTTT

V: TRBV29-1
size: NA
J: TRBJ2-1
D: NA
CDR3: CSVALPKQYNEQFF
DNA: TGCAGCGTTGCTCTACCTAAGCAATACAATGAGCAGTTCTTC

V: TRBV7-2
size: NA
J: TRBJ2-5
D: NA
CDR3: CASSLGAGMETQYF
DNA: TGTGCCAGCAGCTTAGGTGCAGGGATGGAGACCCAGTACTTC

V: TRBV2
size: NA
J: TRBJ1-4
D: NA
CDR3: CASKYLQPRGEKLFF
DNA: TGTGCCAGCAAGTACCTACAGCCGCGTGGGGAAAAACTGTTTTTT

V: TRBV4-2
size: few
J: TRBJ2-3
D: NA
CDR3: CASSQDSAGKIDTQYF
DNA: TGTGCCAGCAGCCAAGATAGCGCGGGAAAAATCGATACGCAGTATTTT

V: TRBV6-1
size: NA
J: TRBJ1-2
D: TRBD1
CDR3: CASSERTGVSGYTF
DNA: TGTGCCAGCAGTGAAAGGACAGGGGTTAGCGGCTACACCTTC

V: TRBV19
size: NA
J: TRBJ1-5
D: NA
CDR3: CASTAPGYSNQPQHF
DNA: TGTGCCAGTACTGCCCCCGGTTATAGCAATCAGCCCCAGCATTTT

V: TRBV28
size: few
J: TRBJ2-7
D: NA
CDR3: CASRGLDYKQYF
DNA: TGTGCCAGCAGGGGACTCGATTATAAGCAGTACTTC

V: TRBV12-5
size: few
J: TRBJ2-1
D: TRBD2
CDR3: CASGSSGEGNEQFF
DNA: TGTGCTAGTGGTTCCAGCGGGGAAGGAAATGAGCAGTTCTTC

V: TRBV5-4
size: few
J: TRBJ2-3
D: TRBD2
CDR3: CASSLALAASTDTQYF
DNA: TGTGCCAGCAGCTTGGCACTAGCGGCAAGCACAGATACGCAGTATTTT

V: TRBV10-3
size: few
J: TRBJ2-1
D: TRBD2
CDR3: CAIRTASGRAGEQFF
DNA: TGTGCCATCAGAACCGCTAGCGGGAGGGCCGGTGAGCAGTTCTTC

V: TRBV4-1
size: NA
J: TRBJ1-2
D: NA
CDR3: CASSQVLGSYTF
DNA: TGCGCCAGCAGCCAAGTACTCGGGTCCTACACCTTC

V: TRBV5-4
size: few
J: TRBJ1-5
D: NA
CDR3: CATKGGGNQPQHF
DNA: TGTGCCACCAAAGGGGGGGGCAATCAGCCCCAGCATTTT

V: TRBV29-1
size: few
J: TRBJ1-1
D: TRBD1
CDR3: CSVATGFTEAFF
DNA: TGCAGCGTCGCGACAGGGTTCACTGAAGCTTTCTTT

V: TRBV25-1
size: few
J: TRBJ2-7
D: TRBD1
CDR3: CASIGDRALDEQYF
DNA: TGTGCCAGCATTGGGGACAGGGCTCTTGACGAGCAGTACTTC

V: TRBV18
size: few
J: TRBJ1-1
D: TRBD1
CDR3: CASSPAMVGTGEAFF
DNA: TGTGCCAGCTCACCAGCAATGGTAGGGACAGGTGAAGCTTTCTTT

V: TRBV7-2
size: NA
J: TRBJ2-5
D: TRBD1
CDR3: CASSPRDRGRPRQETQYF
DNA: TGTGCCAGCAGCCCTCGGGACAGGGGGCGGCCGAGACAAGAGACCCAGTACTTC

V: TRBV5-1
size: few
J: TRBJ1-1
D: TRBD1
CDR3: CASSPRGRGQNTEAFF
DNA: TGCGCCAGCAGCCCCCGAGGCAGGGGGCAAAACACTGAAGCTTTCTTT

V: TRBV18
size: NA
J: TRBJ2-2
D: TRBD1
CDR3: CASSISGQQNTGELFF
DNA: TGTGCCAGCTCTATCTCGGGACAGCAGAACACCGGGGAGCTGTTTTTT

V: TRBV5-1
size: few
J: TRBJ2-1
D: TRBD2
CDR3: CASSLALAPYNEQFF
DNA: TGCGCCAGCAGCTTGGCACTAGCGCCCTACAATGAGCAGTTCTTC

V: TRBV4-3
size: few
J: TRBJ2-1
D: NA
CDR3: CASSQGTTGYRDEQFF
DNA: TGCGCCAGCAGCCAAGGGACCACAGGTTATCGAGATGAGCAGTTCTTC

V: TRBV6-6
size: NA
J: TRBJ1-1
D: TRBD1
CDR3: CASSWGQGSTEAFF
DNA: TGTGCCAGCAGTTGGGGACAGGGGAGCACTGAAGCTTTCTTT

V: TRBV25-1
size: NA
J: TRBJ2-1
D: TRBD1
CDR3: CASSELGTGNNEQFF
DNA: TGTGCCAGCAGTGAATTAGGGACAGGGAACAATGAGCAGTTCTTC

V: TRBV29-1
size: few
J: TRBJ2-7
D: NA
CDR3: CSALLAEQYF
DNA: TGCAGCGCCCTATTAGCCGAGCAGTACTTC

V: TRBV27
size: NA
J: TRBJ2-3
D: NA
CDR3: CASRGGRYTDTQYF
DNA: TGTGCCAGCAGGGGAGGACGCTACACAGATACGCAGTATTTT

V: TRBV6-5
size: NA
J: TRBJ2-7
D: TRBD2
CDR3: CASTPVGGYYEQYF
DNA: TGTGCCAGCACCCCCGTGGGGGGGTACTACGAGCAGTACTTC

V: TRBV7-2
size: few
J: TRBJ1-1
D: NA
CDR3: CASSGLRFNKAFF
DNA: TGTGCCAGCAGCGGACTAAGATTTAATAAAGCTTTCTTT

V: TRBV5-1
size: NA
J: TRBJ2-5
D: TRBD1
CDR3: CASSSTGTEETQYF
DNA: TGCGCCAGCAGCTCGACCGGGACAGAGGAGACCCAGTACTTC

V: TRBV19
size: NA
J: TRBJ1-2
D: NA
CDR3: CASSIDRYGYTF
DNA: TGTGCCAGTAGTATTGACAGATATGGCTACACCTTC

V: TRBV30
size: NA
J: TRBJ2-7
D: TRBD1
CDR3: CAWSQNRGAYEQYF
DNA: TGTGCCTGGAGTCAGAACAGGGGGGCCTACGAGCAGTACTTC

V: TRBV7-8
size: NA
J: TRBJ2-7
D: TRBD1
CDR3: CASSRDRGGNYEQYF
DNA: TGTGCCAGCAGCAGAGACAGGGGGGGGAATTACGAGCAGTACTTC

V: TRBV15
size: once
J: TRBJ2-7
D: NA
CDR3: CATSRGEDSYEQYF
DNA: TGCGCCACCAGCAGAGGTGAGGACTCCTACGAGCAGTACTTC

V: TRBV2
size: NA
J: TRBJ2-1
D: NA
CDR3: CASRKDINNEQFF
DNA: TGTGCCAGCAGGAAGGACATAAACAATGAGCAGTTCTTC

V: TRBV5-4
size: NA
J: TRBJ1-3
D: NA
CDR3: CASSSDSRNTIYF
DNA: TGTGCCAGCAGCTCGGACAGTAGAAACACCATATATTTT

V: TRBV19
size: NA
J: TRBJ1-1
D: NA
CDR3: CASSSGRAGTEAFF
DNA: NA

V: TRBV28
size: NA
J: TRBJ1-2
D: TRBD1
CDR3: CASDTGGSYGYTF
DNA: TGTGCCAGCGATACAGGGGGGAGCTATGGCTACACCTTC